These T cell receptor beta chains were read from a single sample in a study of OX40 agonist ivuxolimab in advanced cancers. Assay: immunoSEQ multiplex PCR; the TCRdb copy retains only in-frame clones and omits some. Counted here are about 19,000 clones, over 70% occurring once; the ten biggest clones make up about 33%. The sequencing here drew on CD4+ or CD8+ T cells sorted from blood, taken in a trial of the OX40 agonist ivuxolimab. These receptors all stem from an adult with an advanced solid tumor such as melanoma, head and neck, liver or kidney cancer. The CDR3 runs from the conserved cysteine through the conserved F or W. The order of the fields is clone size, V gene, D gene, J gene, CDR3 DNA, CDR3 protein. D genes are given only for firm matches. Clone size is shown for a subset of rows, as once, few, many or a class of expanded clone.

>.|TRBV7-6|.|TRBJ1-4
TGTGCCAGCAGCCACCCGGGGGGCGAGGAAAAACTGTTTTTT
CASSHPGGEEKLFF
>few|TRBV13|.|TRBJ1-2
TGTGCCAGCAGTCTTAATGTGGACTATGGCTACACCTTC
CASSLNVDYGYTF
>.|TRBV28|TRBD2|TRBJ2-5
TGTGCCAGCAGTCAAGGACTAGCGGGGACCCAAGAGACCCAGTACTTC
CASSQGLAGTQETQYF
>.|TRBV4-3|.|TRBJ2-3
TGCGCCAGCAGCCAAGAGGGCAGGGGTGCAGATACGCAGTATTTT
CASSQEGRGADTQYF
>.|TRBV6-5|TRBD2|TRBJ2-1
TGTGCCAGCAGCACAGCGGGAGTCCCCTACAATGAGCAGTTCTTC
CASSTAGVPYNEQFF
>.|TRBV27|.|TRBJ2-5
TGTGCCAGCAGTCGACGGACCCCCGAAGAGACCCAGTACTTC
CASSRRTPEETQYF
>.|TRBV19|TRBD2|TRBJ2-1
TGTGCCAGTAGAGTGGCGGGAGGGCCAAATGAGCAGTTCTTC
CASRVAGGPNEQFF
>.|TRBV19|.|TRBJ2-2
TGTGCCAGTAGTGCAGGGTTCTTTTTGGGGGAGCTGTTTTTT
CASSAGFFLGELFF
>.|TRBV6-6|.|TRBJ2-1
TGTGCCAGCAGCTACAGCTCCTACAATGAGCAGTTCTTC
CASSYSSYNEQFF
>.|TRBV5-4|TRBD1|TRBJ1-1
TGTGCCAGCAGCTTCGGGACAGGTGAAGCTTTCTTT
CASSFGTGEAFF
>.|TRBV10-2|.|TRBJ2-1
TGCGCCAGTGGGGGGCTGGATGAGCAGTTCTTC
CASGGLDEQFF
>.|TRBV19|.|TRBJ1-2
TGTGCCAGTACTCCTCTACTGACCCTCTATGGCTACACCTTC
CASTPLLTLYGYTF
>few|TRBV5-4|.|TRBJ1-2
TGTGCCAGCAGCCCCTGGGTCTCGGTCCGCTTC
CASSPWVSVRF
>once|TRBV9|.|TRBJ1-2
TGTGCCAGCAGCGGGTCTCAGGGGAGCGGCTATGGCTACACCTTC
CASSGSQGSGYGYTF
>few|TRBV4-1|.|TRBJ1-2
TGCGCCAGCAGCCAAGATACACAGGCGAGGTATGGCTACACCTTC
CASSQDTQARYGYTF
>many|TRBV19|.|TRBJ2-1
TGTGCCAGTAGTATCGGACAGACCGTTGCGGATGAGCAGTTCTTC
CASSIGQTVADEQFF
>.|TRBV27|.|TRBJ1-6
TGTGCTAGCAGTTTGGTAGGGTCACCCCTCCACTTT
CASSLVGSPLHF
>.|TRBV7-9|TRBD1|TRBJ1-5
TGTGCCAGCAGCTACACAGGGGGCAGCAATCAGCCCCAGCATTTT
CASSYTGGSNQPQHF
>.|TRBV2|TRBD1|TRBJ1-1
TGTGCCAGCGGCGGGACAGGGTGGGCTGAAGCTTTCTTT
CASGGTGWAEAFF
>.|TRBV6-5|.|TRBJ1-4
TGTGCCAGCAGTCCGAGAGAGGATGAAAAACTGTTTTTT
CASSPREDEKLFF
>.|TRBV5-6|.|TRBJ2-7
TGTGCCAGCAGCTGGGGGGGCGGCAGCTCCTACGAGCAGTACTTC
CASSWGGGSSYEQYF
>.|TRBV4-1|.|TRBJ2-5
TGCGCCAGCAGGTCGGCAGAACAAGAGACCCAGTACTTC
CASRSAEQETQYF
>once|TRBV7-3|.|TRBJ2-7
TGTGCCAGCAGCTTAACGCTGGGACATTACGAGCAGTACTTC
CASSLTLGHYEQYF
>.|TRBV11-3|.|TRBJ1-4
TGTGCCAGCAGCCCAACCGACAGTAAGGAAGATGAAAAACTGTTTTTT
CASSPTDSKEDEKLFF
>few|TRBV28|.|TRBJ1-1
TGTGCCAGCAGTTTAGACCCCACTGAAGCTTTCTTT
CASSLDPTEAFF
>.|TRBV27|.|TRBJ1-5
TGTGCCAGCAGTTTAAACACGGGGCAGCCCCAGCATTTT
CASSLNTGQPQHF
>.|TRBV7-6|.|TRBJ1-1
TGTGCCAGCAGTTTTCAAGGCGCCACTGAAGCTTTCTTT
CASSFQGATEAFF
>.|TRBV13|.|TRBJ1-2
TGTGCCAGCAGCTTCGGGGCTGCGCGATATGGCTACACCTTC
CASSFGAARYGYTF
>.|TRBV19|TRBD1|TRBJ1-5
TGTGCCAGTAGTCCCGGGACAGGGTTCGTATGGCCCCAGCATTTT
CASSPGTGFVWPQHF
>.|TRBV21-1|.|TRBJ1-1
TGTGCCAGCAGCATCCGGGACGTCCACATGAACACTGAAGCTTTCTTT
CASSIRDVHMNTEAFF
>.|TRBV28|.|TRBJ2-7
TGTGCCAGCAGTTTTCAGGGGATGGCCTACGAGCAGTACTTC
CASSFQGMAYEQYF
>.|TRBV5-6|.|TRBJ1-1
TGTGCCAGCAGCGGATACCGGGCGAACACTGAAGCTTTCTTT
CASSGYRANTEAFF
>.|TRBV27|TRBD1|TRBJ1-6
TGTGCCAGCAGCCTTGGGTCTACTAGGGGGCCTAATTCACCCCTCCACTTT
CASSLGSTRGPNSPLHF
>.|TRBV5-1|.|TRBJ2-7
TGTGCCAGCAGCCTCAAGGGCCATTACGAGCAGTACTTC
CASSLKGHYEQYF
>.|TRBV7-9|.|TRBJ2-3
TGTGCCAGCAGCTTAGAACAAACCAAAGATACGCAGTATTTT
CASSLEQTKDTQYF
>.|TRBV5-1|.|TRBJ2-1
TGCGCCAGCAGCTTGGCCGAGGGGAATGAGCAGTTCTTC
CASSLAEGNEQFF
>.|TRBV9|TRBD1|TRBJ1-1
TGTGCCAGCAGCGTAGGAACAGGGGGAAGGGCTGAAGCTTTCTTT
CASSVGTGGRAEAFF
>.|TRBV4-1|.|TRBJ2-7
TGCGCCAGCAGCCCCCGCGGTAGCTACGAGCAGTACTTC
CASSPRGSYEQYF
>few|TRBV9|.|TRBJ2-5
TGTGCCAGCAGCGTAGATGGAACAGGCCAAGAGACCCAGTACTTC
CASSVDGTGQETQYF
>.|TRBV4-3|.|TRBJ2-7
TGCGCCAGCAGCCAAGTCTGGGGGAAGGGATACGAGCAGTACTTC
CASSQVWGKGYEQYF
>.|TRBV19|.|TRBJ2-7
TGTGCCAGTAGTATAGTGGACACCGGTGGCTACGAGCAGTACTTC
CASSIVDTGGYEQYF
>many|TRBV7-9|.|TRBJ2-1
TGTGCCAGCAGCTTAGTTGTCGGGGTCAATGAGCAGTTCTTC
CASSLVVGVNEQFF
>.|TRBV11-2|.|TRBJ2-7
TGTGCCAGCAGCTCTAGACAGTACTACGAGCAGTACTTC
CASSSRQYYEQYF
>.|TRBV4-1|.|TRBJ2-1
TGCGCCAGCAGCCAAGTCGTAACCTCCTACAATGAGCAGTTCTTC
CASSQVVTSYNEQFF
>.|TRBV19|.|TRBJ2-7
TGTGCCAGTAGTATATCACCGTATAACCTCACAGGGACCTACGAGCAGTACTTC
CASSISPYNLTGTYEQYF
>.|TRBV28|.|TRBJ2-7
TGTGCCAGCAGTTTTTTACAGGGAGACAGCGAGCAGTACTTC
CASSFLQGDSEQYF
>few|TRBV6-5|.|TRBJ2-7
TGTGCCAGCAGCGAGGTTCAGGGTTCCTACGAGCAGTACTTC
CASSEVQGSYEQYF